This record covers a single T cell receptor beta chain. At least ten counts were recorded for this clone. The clone's antigen remains unknown. No base quality information exists; no much larger clone differs at one position. This entry is derived from a study of metastatic and nonmetastatic thyroid tumors (dated by TCRdb to 2018 to 2020). Notes on the research overall: For patients with malignant and with benign thyroid disease, the researchers compared repertoires between peripheral blood samples and tumor or nodule tissue samples. Summary of the overall study and its limitations: TCR beta diversity was reported as significantly higher in malignant tumors than in benign nodules, in both blood and tumor samples.

No patient had received any treatment before thyroid surgery. Using T-cell receptor beta sequencing, the researchers looked back retrospectively at clinical samples from patients, gathered between the early 2010s and the late 2010s. CDR1 DFQATT and CDR2 SNEGSKA were looked up in the germline V gene (reference sequence). CDR3 length: 17 amino acids, cysteine to phenylalanine. Just CDR3 DNA is preserved here, 51 bases in frame from base 1. The germline V and J ends show losses of 6 bases and 7 bases respectively, and no gene match explains 17 bases of the junction. Library preparation was by PCR. This sample was sequenced with an Illumina HiSeq 4000. High-throughput sequencing was used to profile the TCR beta-chain CDR3 region of every patient. In the original analysis: A classifier to discriminate distant-metastatic papillary thyroid cancer patients was built from CDR3 differences across clinicopathological groups. The Shannon index was used to assess repertoire diversity, and the Morisita-Horn index was used to assess tumor-blood repertoire similarity. The raw public data were reprocessed by TCRdb itself: fastp quality trimming at Q25, MiXCR clonotype calling, in-frame beta chains only. The V and J calls come from TCRdb's annotation, not from the publication. The sample records about 38,000 clones, roughly 27% of which are singletons. The ten largest clones take up about 8.9% of the sample.

The chain is encoded by TRBV20-1 joined to TRBJ2-1; 11 bases in the junction line up with TRBD2. This sequence was found in a female donor with papillary thyroid cancer or a benign thyroid nodule (not recorded which). Some clones in this sample may be carry-over from other donors' samples. The sample consisted of blood. CDR3 region: CSAQLAGVRIGGNEQFF. In nucleotides, the sequence is TGCAGTGCACAACTAGCGGGAGTAAGGATCGGCGGGAATGAGCAGTTCTTC.